This TCR beta chain was profiled in a study of spatial heterogeneity in lung cancer. Overall study context: The average appearance count of each unique TCR and UMI combination in raw reads was more than ten.

Each CDR3 protein is one row after TCRdb ran MiXCR on the 5' RACE reads. The sample contains about 70,000 distinct CDR3 sequences, around 8.9% of which appear only once. This CDR3 region has 15 residues. The germline V gene has CDR1 MNHNS and CDR2 SASEGT. V gave up 1 base and J gave up 12 bases; unmatched junction bases: 8. Stated time point: blood at routine non-recurrence follow-up after resection. This clonotype was found many times. Antigen: not known. Study-wide results and limits: In blood, ubiquitous expanded tumor TCRs appeared more at resection than follow-up.

This sequence was found in a female donor with early-stage non-small cell lung cancer. Specimen: PBMCs, collected at follow-up. This chain uses TRBV6-1 with TRBJ2-1; 11 positions match TRBD2. CDR3 sequence reads: CASSEDPSGRFGQFF. The CDR3 coding sequence is TGTGCCAGCAGTGAAGATCCTAGCGGGAGGTTTGGGCAGTTCTTC.